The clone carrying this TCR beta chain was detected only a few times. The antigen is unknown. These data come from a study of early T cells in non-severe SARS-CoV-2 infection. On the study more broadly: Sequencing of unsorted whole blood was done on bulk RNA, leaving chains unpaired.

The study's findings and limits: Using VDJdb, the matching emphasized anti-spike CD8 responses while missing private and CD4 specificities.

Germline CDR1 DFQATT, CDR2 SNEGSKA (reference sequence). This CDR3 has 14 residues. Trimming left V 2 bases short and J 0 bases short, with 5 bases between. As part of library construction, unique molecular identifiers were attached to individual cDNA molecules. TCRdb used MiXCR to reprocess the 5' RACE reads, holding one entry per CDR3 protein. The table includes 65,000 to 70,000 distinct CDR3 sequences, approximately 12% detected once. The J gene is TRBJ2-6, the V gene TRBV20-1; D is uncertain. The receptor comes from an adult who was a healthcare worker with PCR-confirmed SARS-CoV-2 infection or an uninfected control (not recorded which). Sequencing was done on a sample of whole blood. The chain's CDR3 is CSARSSSGANVLTF. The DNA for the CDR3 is TGCAGTGCTAGATCCAGCTCTGGGGCCAACGTCCTGACTTTC.